This paragraph covers one TCR beta chain sequence. The source of the sample is a study of blood T cell repertoires in COVID-19. CDR1 is SEHNR, CDR2 FQNEAQ, per germline (reference sequence). Germline trimming cut 5 bases from V and 2 bases from J; bases unmatched to any gene: 11. CDR3 size: 16 residues. The method was immunoSEQ multiplex PCR; TCRdb's version includes in-frame clones alone and lacks a portion of them. In the table there are about 180,000 clones, about 83% of which are singletons. The TCR sequence derives from a person between 65 and 79 years old with COVID-19, enrolled during active disease. The genes are TRBV7-9 and TRBJ2-5; 7 bases line up with TRBD2. Sequences were obtained from peripheral blood. The CDR3 sequence is CASSPRGGAGQETQYF. The CDR3 DNA follows: TGTGCCAGCAGCCCTCGGGGAGGGGCAGGTCAAGAGACCCAGTACTTC. Looking up the rest from reference TRBV7-9 and TRBJ2-5 gives the full variable domain: DTGVSQNPRHKITKRGQNVTFRCDPISEHNRLYWYRQTLGQGPEFLTYFQNEAQLEKSRLLSDRFSAERPKGSFSTLEIQRTEQGDSAMYLCASSPRGGAGQETQYFGPGTRLLVL.